The 22 T cell receptor beta chains below all came from one sample that was sequenced in a study of Graves' ophthalmopathy and Graves' hyperthyroidism. RNA transcripts were the template, and TCR beta CDR3 regions were amplified from them. First-round RT-PCR with HTBI primers preceded a second-round multiplex PCR. MiXCR was run by TCRdb on the multiplex PCR reads, yielding one entry per CDR3 protein. The sample contains hundreds of thousands of distinct CDR3 sequences, 20% to 25% of which appear only once. Sequenced: peripheral blood. These receptors were taken from a woman aged 45 to 65 with Graves' ophthalmopathy.

This clonotype was detected many times. This sequence joins TRBV15 and TRBJ2-6; D is ambiguous. V lost 1 base and J lost 0, with 13 bases in between. The CDR3 runs 18 residues. CDR1 and CDR2 (germline): LNHNV, YYDKDF (reference sequence). In nucleotides, the CDR3 is TGTGCCACCAGCAGAGGACGGACGTGGGGCTCTGGGGCCAACGTCCTGACTTTC. This translates into CATSRGRTWGSGANVLTF.

This clonotype was seen ten or more times. This rearrangement joins TRBV7-6 to TRBJ1-2, with 9 positions matching TRBD1. The trim removed 1 base at V and 5 bases at J, leaving 8 bases unmatched. Per the germline V gene, CDR1 is SGHVS and CDR2 is FNYEAQ. This CDR3 contains 16 residues. The CDR3 reads CASSLERGQGWYGYTF. CDR3 coding DNA: TGTGCCAGCAGCTTAGAACGGGGACAGGGATGGTATGGCTACACCTTC.

This clonotype was detected many times. J is TRBJ2-5 and V is TRBV14; maybe TRBD2 (5 bases). CDR1 and CDR2 from the germline V gene are SGHDN and FVKESK. The V end was cut by 0 bases, the J end by 1 base, with 18 bases between. The CDR3 runs to 18 residues. The CDR3 DNA reads TGTGCCAGCAGCCAAGAGTGGGCGGGCAGCCCTTTCCAAGAGACCCAGTACTTC. This codes for CASSQEWAGSPFQETQYF.

This clonotype occurred many times. The rearrangement joins TRBV19 to TRBJ1-3; D is uncertain. Trimming removed 3 bases from V and 2 bases from J, with 11 bases in between. Per the germline V gene, CDR1 is LNHDA and CDR2 is SQIVND (reference sequence). This CDR3 is 15 amino acids long. Here the CDR3 DNA reads TGTGCCAGTAGTATTCGGCTGGCCGCTGGAAACACCATATATTTT. Its translation: CASSIRLAAGNTIYF.

There are many counts of this clonotype. The chain recombines TRBV29-1 with TRBJ2-5; D call uncertain. The V gene's germline CDR1 is SQVTM and CDR2 ANQGSEA. CDR3 size: 12 residues. V was shortened by 3 bases and J by 4 bases, with 9 bases between the two germline ends. Written as DNA, the CDR3 is TGCAGCGTTGACGGCAGAACAGAGACCCAGTACTTC. Its translation: CSVDGRTETQYF.

Here the CDR3 DNA reads TGTGCCAGCAGCTTAATCGGGACAGGGGCCATAAACACTGAAGCTTTCTTT. This translates into CASSLIGTGAINTEAFF. The gene calls are TRBV7-3 and TRBJ1-1; 10 positions agree with TRBD1. The length of the CDR3 is 17 residues. J gave up 2 bases and V 1 base, and 7 bases lay outside the gene matches. Germline V CDR1 and CDR2: SGHTA, FQGTGA. Drawing the rest from reference TRBV7-3 and TRBJ1-1, the complete variable domain is GAGVSQTPSNKVTEKGKYVELRCDPISGHTALYWYRQSLGQGPEFLIYFQGTGAADDSGLPNDRFFAVRPEGSVSTLKIQRTERGDSAVYLCASSLIGTGAINTEAFFGQGTRLTVV.

This clonotype was counted a few times. The chain joins TRBV30 to TRBJ1-4, with D unclear. V was shortened by 0 bases and J by 8 bases, with 7 bases between the two germline ends. The length of the CDR3 is 12 residues. Germline V gene sequence: CDR1 GTSNPN, CDR2 SVGIG (reference sequence). The CDR3 reads CAWSVRLEKLFF. CDR3 nucleotides: TGTGCCTGGAGTGTCCGGTTGGAAAAACTGTTTTTT.

This rearrangement joins TRBV15 to TRBJ2-5; tentatively, D is TRBD2 (7 bases). The germline V gene encodes CDR1 LNHNV and CDR2 YYDKDF (reference sequence). The V gene lost 3 bases and the J gene lost 11 bases, with 22 bases spanning the gap. The CDR3 totals 15 residues. The CDR3: CATSSDLLKGGTQYF. The CDR3 coding sequence is TGTGCCACCAGCAGTGATTTACTCAAGGGGGGGACACAGTACTTC. Supplemented by reference TRBV15 and TRBJ2-5, the full variable domain reads DAMVIQNPRYQVTQFGKPVTLSCSQTLNHNVMYWYQQKSSQAPKLLFHYYDKDFNNEADTPDNFQSRRPNTSFCFLDIRSPGLGDTAMYLCATSSDLLKGGTQYFGPGTRLLVL.

The chain uses TRBV20-1 and TRBJ2-7; D possibly corresponds to TRBD1 (6 bases). The germline gives CDR1 DFQATT, CDR2 SNEGSKA (reference sequence). The V and J ends lost 6 bases and 3 bases respectively, with 12 bases between them. CDR3 length equals 12 residues. As DNA, the CDR3 is TGCAGTGCCTCGACAGGATACTACGAGCAGTACTTC. Translating gives CSASTGYYEQYF.

This clonotype appeared a few times. The chain recombines TRBV11-3 with TRBJ2-7, with 12 bases aligning to TRBD1. CDR1 is SGHNT and CDR2 is YENEEA in the germline V gene. Unmatched junction bases numbered 17, after V lost 5 bases and J lost 3 bases. This CDR3 contains 19 residues. The CDR3 DNA reads TGTGCCAGCAGCCATCCGGGACAGGGGGCCCCGGGGCCCCTCTACGAGCAGTACTTC. It is translated as CASSHPGQGAPGPLYEQYF.

This clonotype was counted at least ten times. The CDR3 is CASQTSGRVRVYEQYF. The CDR3 coding sequence is TGTGCCAGCCAAACTAGCGGGAGGGTTAGAGTCTATGAGCAGTACTTC. The chain combines TRBV27 with TRBJ2-7; 13 nucleotides agree with TRBD2. The CDR3 runs 16 residues. The germline gives CDR1 MNHEY, CDR2 SMNVEV (reference sequence). J was trimmed by 7 bases and V by 8 bases; bases with no gene match: 14.

This clonotype was counted at least ten times. J is TRBJ2-2 and V is TRBV6-1, with 9 bases that match TRBD2. Germline assignment: CDR1 MNHNS and CDR2 SASEGT. The CDR3 spans 16 residues. V lost 4 bases and J lost 4; bases outside the gene matches: 7. The CDR3 sequence is CASSARTSVTTGELFF. The CDR3 nucleotides are TGTGCCAGCAGTGCTAGGACTAGCGTTACCACCGGGGAGCTGTTTTTT.

The chain joins TRBV20-1 to TRBJ2-5; D tentatively reads TRBD1 or TRBD2 (5 bases each). Trimming took off 5 bases at V and 3 bases at J, with 13 bases between the two ends. The CDR3 has 13 residues. Per germline, CDR1 DFQATT and CDR2 SNEGSKA (reference sequence). CDR3 loop: CSAYRDAKETQYF. The CDR3 bases are TGCAGTGCTTACCGGGACGCCAAAGAGACCCAGTACTTC.

For this clonotype: At one boundary the junction diverges from the germline segment, which might be a read error. This chain uses TRBV24-1 with TRBJ2-5, with TRBD1 matching 7 bases. Germline assignment: CDR1 KGHDR and CDR2 SFDVKD. This CDR3 is 15 amino acids long. In DNA form, the CDR3 reads TGTGCCAGCAGTGAAGTACAGGGGACGCAAGAGACCCAGTACTTC. As protein: CASSEVQGTQETQYF.

This clonotype was picked up a small number of times. This chain connects TRBV3-1 to TRBJ1-2; 7 bases match TRBD1. Per the germline V gene, CDR1 is LGHDT and CDR2 is YNNKEL (reference sequence). V shed 0 bases and J 8 bases; nucleotides not matched to a gene: 6. This CDR3 comprises 14 residues. CDR3 amino acids: CASSQESDREGYTF. As DNA, the CDR3 is TGTGCCAGCAGCCAAGAGTCTGACAGGGAAGGCTACACCTTC. The full variable domain, completed using reference TRBV3-1 and TRBJ1-2, is DTAVSQTPKYLVTQMGNDKSIKCEQNLGHDTMYWYKQDSKKFLKIMFSYNNKELIINETVPNRFSPKSPDKAHLNLHINSLELGDSAVYFCASSQESDREGYTFGSGTRLTVV.

The chain employs TRBV27 and TRBJ2-2, with D maybe TRBD2 (6 bases). Trimming shortened V by 3 bases and J by 4 bases, and 12 bases separated the two germline ends. Germline values: CDR1 MNHEY, CDR2 SMNVEV (reference sequence). The CDR3 runs to 15 residues. CDR3 bases: TGTGCCAGCAGTTTGGGAGGTTACAGCACCGGGGAGCTGTTTTTT. As protein: CASSLGGYSTGELFF.

This clonotype was observed at least ten times. This rearrangement joins TRBV11-1 to TRBJ1-1; 7 positions agree with TRBD1. The CDR3 totals 19 residues. Germline CDR1 and CDR2: SGHAT and FQDESV (reference sequence). V was clipped by 5 bases and J by 0 bases; unmatched bases: 18. The CDR3 DNA is TGTGCCAGCAGCCTCCCACCCATCTCTTCTACAGGGGTGAACACTGAAGCTTTCTTT. Encoded protein: CASSLPPISSTGVNTEAFF.

This clonotype showed up just once. The chain recombines TRBV19 with TRBJ1-5; perhaps TRBD1 as D (6 bases). The CDR3 is 14 residues long. Trimming took off 3 bases at V and 8 bases at J, with 14 bases between the two ends. CDR1 and CDR2 (germline): LNHDA, SQIVND (reference sequence). The CDR3 DNA reads as TGTGCCAGTAGTATTTTACAGGGAATGAAGCCCCAGCATTTT. Translation: CASSILQGMKPQHF.

This clonotype was counted ten times or more. The chain combines TRBV12-3 or TRBV12-4 with TRBJ1-2, with unresolved D. This CDR3 contains 13 residues. The V gene lost 3 bases and the J gene lost 5 bases, with 10 bases spanning the gap. The CDR3 region has the DNA TGTGCCAGCAGTTTCGGACTGAGGTATGGCTACACCTTC. It yields the protein CASSFGLRYGYTF.

There are a few counts of this clonotype. This chain links TRBV30 with TRBJ2-2; the match to TRBD2 covers 13 bases. Trimming cost V 0 bases and J 4 bases; bases outside gene matches: 2. This CDR3 contains 16 residues. Looked up from germline, CDR1 is GTSNPN and CDR2 is SVGIG (reference sequence). The CDR3 sequence is CAWSVLAGGRTGELFF. Written as DNA, the CDR3 is TGTGCCTGGAGTGTACTAGCGGGAGGGCGCACCGGGGAGCTGTTTTTT.

This clonotype was picked up a small number of times. J is TRBJ2-2 and V is TRBV5-4; TRBD1 matches at 9 bases. Germline loops: CDR1 SGHNT, CDR2 YYREEE (reference sequence). The CDR3 length is 15 residues. With V trimmed by 4 bases and J by 7 bases, 8 bases remained unmatched. The CDR3 reads CASSLKTGGGGELFF. CDR3 in DNA: TGTGCCAGCAGCCTAAAAACAGGGGGCGGCGGGGAGCTGTTTTTT.

This clonotype was counted at least ten times. V usage is TRBV7-2 and J usage is TRBJ1-3, with D unresolved. Germline values: CDR1 SGHTA, CDR2 FQGNSA. Trimming left V 5 bases short and J 4 bases short, with 6 bases between. CDR3 size: 12 residues. The CDR3 bases are TGTGCCAGCAGCCCTCAAGGAAACACCATATATTTT. This encodes CASSPQGNTIYF.